Following are 24 T cell receptor beta chains from one sample sequenced in a study of blood T cell repertoires in COVID-19. Profiled with immunoSEQ multiplex PCR; TCRdb holds only in-frame clones, not every one. The sample shows around 300,000 clones, roughly nine tenths of them seen only once. The sequenced material came from peripheral blood. The receptors were sampled from a man aged 18 to 30 with active or convalescent COVID-19.

The chain links TRBV15 to TRBJ1-5; 7 positions match TRBD1. J was trimmed by 4 bases and V by 4 bases; bases with no gene match: 13. There are 17 residues in the CDR3. CDR1 is LNHNV and CDR2 is YYDKDF in the germline V gene (reference sequence). CDR3 residues: CATSISVDRDRNQPQHF. For the CDR3, the DNA is TGTGCCACCAGCATAAGCGTCGACAGGGATAGGAATCAGCCCCAGCATTTT.

The chain combines TRBV5-1 with TRBJ2-1; 9 nucleotides agree with TRBD2. From germline, CDR1 is SGHRS and CDR2 YFSETQ. Trimming took 0 bases from V and 4 from J; bases not matched to a gene: 5. This CDR3 comprises 16 residues. This chain's CDR3 is CASSLGPAGGYNEQFF. In nucleotides, the CDR3 is TGCGCCAGCAGCTTGGGGCCAGCGGGAGGTTACAATGAGCAGTTCTTC.

This sequence joins TRBV19 and TRBJ2-1, with D perhaps matching TRBD1 (6 bases). The V gene lost 5 bases and the J gene lost 0 bases, with 11 bases spanning the gap. Looked up from germline, CDR1 is LNHDA and CDR2 is SQIVND (reference sequence). The CDR3 runs 15 residues. CDR3 sequence (DNA): TGTGCCAGTAGTGACGGGACACCCTCCTACAATGAGCAGTTCTTC. Amino acids: CASSDGTPSYNEQFF.

V and J are TRBV27 and TRBJ1-1; no clear D. Germline assignment: CDR1 MNHEY and CDR2 SMNVEV (reference sequence). V lost 0 bases and J 4 bases, leaving 9 bases between the germline ends. The CDR3 loop spans 14 amino acids. CDR3 in amino acids: CASSLSAGGTEAFF. CDR3 sequence (DNA): TGTGCCAGCAGTTTATCTGCAGGAGGCACTGAAGCTTTCTTT.

This clone was picked up a small number of times. The rearrangement links TRBV5-1 to TRBJ2-6, with D perhaps matching TRBD1 (5 bases). Looked up from germline, CDR1 is SGHRS and CDR2 is YFSETQ. This CDR3 is built from 14 residues. V dropped 5 bases and J dropped 1 base, with 7 bases sitting between them. The CDR3 coding sequence is TGCGCCAGCAGAGACAGTTCTGGGGCCAACGTCCTGACTTTC. Residues: CASRDSSGANVLTF.

The chain recombines TRBV7-2 with TRBJ1-1; no clear D gene. V dropped 3 bases and J dropped 4 bases, with 9 bases sitting between them. Germline assignment: CDR1 SGHTA and CDR2 FQGNSA. The CDR3 totals 13 residues. The CDR3 sequence: CASSFLESTEAFF. In DNA form, the CDR3 reads TGTGCCAGCAGCTTTCTTGAGAGCACTGAAGCTTTCTTT.

The V gene is TRBV5-4, the J gene TRBJ2-7; D gene unclear. The CDR3 is 13 residues long. Germline CDR1 SGHNT, CDR2 YYREEE (reference sequence). V lost 7 bases and J lost 2, with 13 bases in between. The CDR3 bases are TGTGCCAGCGCACGTCCAGGAACCTACGAGCAGTACTTC. As protein: CASARPGTYEQYF.

The genes are TRBV10-1 and TRBJ1-4; 11 bases map to TRBD1. The CDR3 sequence is 15 residues long. The V gene's germline CDR1 is WNHNN and CDR2 SYGVQD (reference sequence). V trimming: 8 bases; J trimming: 7 bases; junction bases outside the gene matches: 9. The CDR3 loop reads CASYSPDRGREKLFF. The CDR3 DNA reads TGCGCCAGCTATTCCCCGGACAGGGGGCGTGAAAAACTGTTTTTT.

The chain couples TRBV7-8 to TRBJ2-1; D is possibly TRBD2 (5 bases). Per the germline V gene, CDR1 is SGHVS and CDR2 is FQNEAQ. This CDR3 spans 18 amino acids. V lost 2 bases to trimming and J lost 0 bases, with 17 bases between them. The CDR3, as DNA: TGTGCCAGCAGCTTATTGGAGGTTAAGCCGATCTCCTACAATGAGCAGTTCTTC. Its translation is CASSLLEVKPISYNEQFF.

The J gene is TRBJ2-2, the V gene TRBV7-3; perhaps TRBD2 as D (6 bases). This CDR3 has 15 amino acids. The germline V gene encodes CDR1 SGHTA and CDR2 FQGTGA. V was clipped by 1 base and J by 1 base, with 7 bases between them. The CDR3 region has the DNA TGTGCCAGCAGCTTAATCGGGAGGAACACCGGGGAGCTGTTTTTT. It codes for CASSLIGRNTGELFF. Complete variable domain (other parts from reference TRBV7-3 and TRBJ2-2): GAGVSQTPSNKVTEKGKYVELRCDPISGHTALYWYRQSLGQGPEFLIYFQGTGAADDSGLPNDRFFAVRPEGSVSTLKIQRTERGDSAVYLCASSLIGRNTGELFFGEGSRLTVL.

The CDR3 bases are TGTGCCAGTAGTCAAGTCGCGACAGGGGGCGGAAATGGCTACACCTTC. It yields the protein CASSQVATGGGNGYTF. The genes are TRBV19 and TRBJ1-2; 10 bases agree with TRBD1. V lost 5 bases, J lost 6 bases, and 12 bases stayed unmatched. The germline CDR1 and CDR2 sequences are LNHDA and SQIVND (reference sequence). CDR3 size: 16 residues.

The chain links TRBV6-2 or TRBV6-3 to TRBJ1-4; maybe TRBD1 (5 bases). Germline values: CDR1 MNHEY, CDR2 SVGEGT. This CDR3 is 17 amino acids long. V was pared by 0 bases and J by 6 bases, with 17 bases between. The CDR3 sequence is CASSYSIWGEAHEKLFF. CDR3 DNA sequence: TGTGCCAGCAGTTACTCTATTTGGGGGGAAGCGCATGAAAAACTGTTTTTT.

This sequence joins TRBV2 and TRBJ2-3, with unresolved D. Germline values: CDR1 SNHLY, CDR2 FYNNEI. Trimming shortened V by 3 bases and J by 2 bases, and 9 bases separated the two germline ends. This CDR3 contains 14 residues. The CDR3 bases are TGTGCCAGCAGTGATGTCTATATCACAGATACGCAGTATTTT. It yields the protein CASSDVYITDTQYF.

This chain uses TRBV4-1 with TRBJ2-3; D is undetermined. This CDR3 has 13 amino acids. Trimming removed 4 bases at V and 9 bases at J, with 14 bases between. Germline V CDR1 and CDR2: MGHRA, YSYEKL. The CDR3, as DNA: TGCGCCAGCAGCCCGCTTCTGGGTAGCACGCAGTATTTT. Translating it yields CASSPLLGSTQYF.

This clone occurred a few times. V is TRBV27 and J is TRBJ1-6; 7 nucleotides align to TRBD1. This CDR3 spans 14 amino acids. With 4 bases clipped from V and 9 bases from J, the junction kept 6 bases outside the gene matches. Germline CDR1 reads MNHEY; CDR2 reads SMNVEV (reference sequence). CDR3 nucleotides: TGTGCCAGCAGTTCGGGACAGCTGGGTTCACCCCTCCACTTT. Its protein is CASSSGQLGSPLHF.

This clone showed up just a few times. The V gene is TRBV15, the J gene TRBJ1-1; D gene uncertain. V was cut by 0 bases and J by 10 bases, with 15 bases left in between. CDR1 and CDR2 from the germline V gene are LNHNV and YYDKDF (reference sequence). The CDR3 is made up of 14 amino acids. CDR3 amino acids: CATSRDERGIGAFF. The CDR3 bases are TGTGCCACCAGCAGAGATGAGCGCGGGATCGGAGCTTTCTTT.

This chain uses TRBV10-2 with TRBJ2-7; 11 bases line up with TRBD2. Trimming cost V 2 bases and J 3 bases; bases outside gene matches: 9. The CDR3 has 17 amino acids. CDR1 is WSHSY and CDR2 is SAAADI in the germline V gene. CDR3 loop: CASSEAGLAGRDYEQYF. As DNA, the CDR3 is TGCGCCAGCAGTGAGGCAGGACTAGCGGGTAGAGACTACGAGCAGTACTTC.

The gene calls are TRBV6-5 and TRBJ1-3; 7 bases match TRBD1. Germline CDR1 MNHEY, CDR2 SVGAGI. V was clipped by 0 bases and J by 2 bases; unmatched bases: 4. This CDR3 contains 16 residues. The CDR3 region has the DNA TGTGCCAGCAGTTACTCGAGCCAGGGGGCTGGAAACACCATATATTTT. This gives the protein CASSYSSQGAGNTIYF.

The genes are TRBV21-1 and TRBJ2-1; whether TRBD2, the table's D call, matches the DNA was not checked. TRBV21-1 is described as a pseudogene. The CDR3 runs to 17 residues. CDR3 nucleotides: TGTGCCAGCAGCCTTCACGGCAGCGGGAGAATTTTGGATGAGCAGTTCTTC. Translation gives CASSLHGSGRILDEQFF.

The rearrangement links TRBV6-6 to TRBJ1-4; tentative D call: TRBD1 (6 bases). Trimming removed 6 bases at V and 4 bases at J, with 12 bases between. Germline V lookup: CDR1 MNHNY, CDR2 SVGAGI (reference sequence). CDR3 size: 14 residues. CDR3 in amino acids: CASRWGGGNEKLFF. In DNA, the CDR3 is TGTGCCAGCAGATGGGGAGGGGGTAATGAAAAACTGTTTTTT.

In its sample, this clone was seen once. The CDR3 DNA reads TGTGCCAGCAGCCAGGGACAGGGGGTATACGAGCAGTACTTC. Amino acids: CASSQGQGVYEQYF. J is TRBJ2-7 and V is TRBV13; TRBD1 matches at 11 bases. This CDR3 has 14 amino acids. V lost 5 bases and J lost 4; bases outside the gene matches: 4. Germline CDR1 and CDR2: PRHDT and FYEKMQ (reference sequence).

To note about this clone: Other nucleotide sequences in the sample specify the same CDR3. The CDR3 is CASSLVAATNEKLFF. The CDR3 DNA sequence: TGCGCCAGCAGCTTGGTGGCAGCAACTAATGAAAAACTGTTTTTT. V usage is TRBV5-1 and J usage is TRBJ1-4; D unresolved. Germline V gene data show CDR1 as SGHRS and CDR2 as YFSETQ. CDR3 length: 15 residues. V lost 0 bases and J 0 bases, leaving 6 bases between the germline ends.

J is TRBJ1-1 and V is TRBV9, with D possibly TRBD1 on 5 matching bases. Per the germline V gene, CDR1 is SGDLS and CDR2 is YYNGEE. There are 14 residues in the CDR3. Trimming left V 2 bases short and J 3 bases short, with 11 bases between. CDR3 nucleotides: TGTGCCAGCAGCGTCCAGGGATTCGACACTGAAGCTTTCTTT. Translating gives CASSVQGFDTEAFF.

This clone was observed at least ten times. The gene calls are TRBV5-5 and TRBJ1-1; 7 nucleotides agree with TRBD1. The CDR3 extends over 13 amino acids. Germline-derived CDR1 and CDR2 are SGHKS and YYEKEE (reference sequence). V was clipped by 9 bases and J by 4 bases; unmatched bases: 9. The DNA of the CDR3 is TGTGCCACCAACCTACAGGGGTCCACTGAAGCTTTCTTT. Protein product: CATNLQGSTEAFF.